The 15 T cell receptor beta chains in this list originate from one sample, sequenced in a study of CD8 T cells in ankylosing spondylitis. TCRdb redid the calling of the 5' RACE reads with MiXCR, one entry per CDR3 protein. This sample has fewer than 200,000 distinct CDR3 sequences, with approximately 18% found just once. The sample comprised blood, either unsorted or a sorted T cell fraction (not recorded which). These TCRs come from a male donor between 10 and 30 years old with ankylosing spondylitis or in good health (not recorded which).

This clonotype was detected a few times. CDR3 amino acids: CASSPYGSREQFF. In DNA, the CDR3 is TGTGCCAGCAGCCCCTATGGCTCCCGTGAGCAGTTCTTC. The rearrangement links TRBV25-1 to TRBJ2-1; D ambiguous. CDR3 length equals 13 residues. Trimming left V 6 bases short and J 9 bases short, with 15 bases between. The germline CDR1 and CDR2 sequences are MGHDK and SYGVNS.

At least ten counts were recorded for this clonotype. V and J are TRBV7-6 and TRBJ2-7; 10 bases align to TRBD2. CDR1 is SGHVS and CDR2 is FNYEAQ in the germline V gene. This CDR3 is 16 amino acids long. Unmatched junction bases numbered 8, after V lost 1 base and J lost 5 bases. For the CDR3, the DNA is TGTGCCAGCAGCTTAGAGAGAGCGGGAGGGCCCCACGAGCAGTACTTC. This gives the protein CASSLERAGGPHEQYF.

This clonotype showed up many times. One junction end does not reproduce the germline sequence, and a read error may be involved. The gene calls are TRBV30 and TRBJ2-3; TRBD2 might be the D (7 bases). This CDR3 is built from 13 residues. Germline CDR1 reads GTSNPN; CDR2 reads SVGIG (reference sequence). The DNA for the CDR3 is TGTGCCTGGAGTGTGTTCGAGCGGGACTGGGGGCATTTT. Its translation is CAWSVFERDWGHF. Full variable domain (outside the CDR3, taken from reference TRBV30 and TRBJ2-3): SQTIHQWPATLVQPVGSPLSLECTVEGTSNPNLYWYRQAAGRGLQLLFYSVGIGQISSEVPQNLSASRPQDRQFILSSKKLLLSDSGFYLCAWSVFERDWGHFGPGTRLTVL.

This sequence joins TRBV11-2 and TRBJ2-1; D is perhaps TRBD2 (5 bases). Trimming pared 3 bases from V and 0 bases from J, leaving 18 bases between. Looked up from germline, CDR1 is SGHAT and CDR2 is FQNNGV. The CDR3 totals 18 residues. Written as DNA, the CDR3 is TGTGCCAGCAGCTTCCAACCGCAAGACTATGACTCCTACAATGAGCAGTTCTTC. Translating gives CASSFQPQDYDSYNEQFF.

This clonotype was seen repeatedly, ten times or more. The gene calls are TRBV20-1 and TRBJ2-1; 10 bases match TRBD2. V shed 5 bases, J shed 3 bases, and the junction held 7 bases outside the gene matches. The germline CDR1 and CDR2 sequences are DFQATT and SNEGSKA (reference sequence). The CDR3 totals 15 residues. The CDR3 reads CSAPFLAGDYNEQFF. The CDR3 DNA reads TGCAGTGCTCCATTTCTAGCGGGAGACTACAATGAGCAGTTCTTC.

This clonotype has at least ten counts. This sequence joins TRBV7-6 and TRBJ1-4; D possibly corresponds to TRBD1 (5 bases). V was pared by 5 bases and J by 4 bases, with 11 bases between. This CDR3 is 14 amino acids long. The germline gives CDR1 SGHVS, CDR2 FNYEAQ. For the CDR3, the DNA is TGTGCCAGCAGCCTGGGACGCCTTAATGAAAAACTGTTTTTT. Residues: CASSLGRLNEKLFF.

This clonotype was observed at least ten times. The DNA for the CDR3 is TGTGCCAGCAGTATATTCAGCCACACAGATACGCAGTATTTT. Encoded protein: CASSIFSHTDTQYF. This rearrangement joins TRBV12-3 or TRBV12-4 to TRBJ2-3; D unresolved. V gave up 5 bases and J gave up 2 bases, with 11 bases separating them. CDR3 size: 14 residues.

In this sample, this clonotype turned up many times. V gene TRBV10-3 combines with J gene TRBJ1-1; TRBD1 is a possible D gene (5 bases). CDR3 size: 15 residues. V gave up 3 bases and J gave up 8 bases, with 19 bases separating them. The germline gives CDR1 ENHRY, CDR2 SYGVKD. CDR3 nucleotide sequence: TGTGCCATCAGTGATTCACCCGGGACCGCCGCCGAAGCTTTCTTT. Amino acid sequence: CAISDSPGTAAEAFF.

This clonotype was seen a few times. The rearrangement uses TRBV6-6 and TRBJ1-4, with 7 bases that match TRBD1. Germline V gene lookup returns CDR1 MNHNY and CDR2 SVGAGI (reference sequence). This CDR3 comprises 14 residues. The V gene end was trimmed by 7 bases and the J gene end by 5 bases; junction bases not matched to a gene: 7. The CDR3 sequence: CASKDQGGNEKLFF. DNA of the CDR3: TGTGCCAGCAAAGATCAGGGGGGGAATGAAAAACTGTTTTTT.

Many counts were recorded for this clonotype. The genes are TRBV12-5 and TRBJ2-7; D may be TRBD1 (5 bases). The CDR3 is 13 amino acids. V was trimmed by 6 bases and J by 2 bases, leaving 11 bases between them. Germline V lookup: CDR1 LGHNT, CDR2 FRNRAP. CDR3 sequence (DNA): TGTGCTAGTGGGAGCAGGGTGCCCTACGAGCAGTACGTC. Protein: CASGSRVPYEQYV.

In this sample, this clonotype turned up many times. V gene TRBV9 combines with J gene TRBJ2-2; 8 bases align to TRBD1. Looked up from germline, CDR1 is SGDLS and CDR2 is YYNGEE. After removal of 3 bases from V and 6 bases from J, the junction contained 10 bases not matched to a gene. The CDR3 is 16 amino acids. CDR3 nucleotides: TGTGCCAGCAGCGAGAGGGCAGGGGGCGCCCCCGGGGAGCTGTTTTTT. As protein: CASSERAGGAPGELFF.

The chain employs TRBV7-6 and TRBJ2-1, with 8 bases fitting TRBD1. The ends lost 5 bases at V and 1 base at J; junction bases unmatched: 10. Germline CDR1 is SGHVS and CDR2 is FNYEAQ. The CDR3 is 17 residues long. This chain's CDR3 is CASSIPGGGISYNEQFF. CDR3 sequence (DNA): TGTGCCAGCAGCATCCCAGGGGGCGGGATTTCCTACAATGAGCAGTTCTTC. The whole variable domain, filled in from reference TRBV7-6 and TRBJ2-1, reads GAGVSQSPRYKVTKRGQDVALRCDPISGHVSLYWYRQALGQGPEFLTYFNYEAQQDKSGLPNDRFSAERPEGSISTLTIQRTEQRDSAMYRCASSIPGGGISYNEQFFGPGTRLTVL.

This clonotype came up many times. The chain combines TRBV12-3 or TRBV12-4 with TRBJ2-7, with TRBD1 matching over 7 bases. V shed 8 bases and J 3 bases; nucleotides not matched to a gene: 7. CDR3 length: 13 residues. DNA for the CDR3: TGTGCCAGCTCCTGGGACAGCGGCTACGAGCAGTACGTC. The encoded protein is CASSWDSGYEQYV.

This clonotype occurred many times. The chain links TRBV9 to TRBJ2-1; 8 nucleotides match TRBD2. The CDR3 extends over 16 amino acids. Germline trimming cut 0 bases from V and 4 bases from J; bases unmatched to any gene: 6. Per germline, CDR1 SGDLS and CDR2 YYNGEE. CDR3 protein: CASSVVPAGAYNEQFF. CDR3 DNA: TGTGCCAGCAGCGTAGTCCCAGCGGGAGCGTACAATGAGCAGTTCTTC.

The sample holds many counts of this clonotype. The genes are TRBV5-1 and TRBJ2-4; a possible D gene is TRBD2 (5 bases). Deletions cut 2 bases from V and 3 bases from J, with 12 bases between. This CDR3 region has 15 residues. From germline, CDR1 is SGHRS and CDR2 YFSETQ. The CDR3 here is CASSFGVEGKNIQYF. In DNA form, the CDR3 reads TGCGCCAGCAGCTTTGGGGTTGAGGGCAAAAACATTCAGTACTTC.